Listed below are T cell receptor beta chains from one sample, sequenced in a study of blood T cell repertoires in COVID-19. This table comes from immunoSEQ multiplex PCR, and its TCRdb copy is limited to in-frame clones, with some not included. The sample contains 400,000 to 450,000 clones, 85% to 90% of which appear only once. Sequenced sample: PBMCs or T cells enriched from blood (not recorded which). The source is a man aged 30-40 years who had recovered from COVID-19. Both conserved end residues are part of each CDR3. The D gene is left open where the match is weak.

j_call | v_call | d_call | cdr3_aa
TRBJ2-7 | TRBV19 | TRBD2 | CASRDSSGPSYEQYF
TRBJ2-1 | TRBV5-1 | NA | CASSLDSIAYNEQFF
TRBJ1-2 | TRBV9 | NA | CASSAFTQGAGYTF
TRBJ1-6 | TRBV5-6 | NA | CASRTWGAGDSPYSPLHF
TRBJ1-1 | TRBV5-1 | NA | CASSSGHLGTEAFF
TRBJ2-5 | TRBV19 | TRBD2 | CASSMGTSGTSLIETQYF
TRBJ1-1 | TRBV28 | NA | CASSFQGRDLNTEAFF
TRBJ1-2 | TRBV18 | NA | CASSAGDGYTF
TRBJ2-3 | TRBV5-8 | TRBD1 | CASSLGQGAADTQYF
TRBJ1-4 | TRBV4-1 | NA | CASSQVGNTPEKLFF
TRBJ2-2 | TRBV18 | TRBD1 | CASSPLDRAGELFF
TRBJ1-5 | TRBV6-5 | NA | CASRDPRANQPQHF
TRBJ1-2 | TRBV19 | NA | CASTHLRSDLTPSGYTF
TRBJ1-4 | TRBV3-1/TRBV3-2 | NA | CASSQEGQPGGNEKLFF
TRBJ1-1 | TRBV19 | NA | CASSSRGGNTEAFF
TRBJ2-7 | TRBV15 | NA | CATSRDRASYEQYF
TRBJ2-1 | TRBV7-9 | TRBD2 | CASSVGLAVTYNEQFF
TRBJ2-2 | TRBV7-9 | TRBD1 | CASSLAMGQGTGELFF
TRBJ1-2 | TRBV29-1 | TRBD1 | CSVEEPTGGAGYTF